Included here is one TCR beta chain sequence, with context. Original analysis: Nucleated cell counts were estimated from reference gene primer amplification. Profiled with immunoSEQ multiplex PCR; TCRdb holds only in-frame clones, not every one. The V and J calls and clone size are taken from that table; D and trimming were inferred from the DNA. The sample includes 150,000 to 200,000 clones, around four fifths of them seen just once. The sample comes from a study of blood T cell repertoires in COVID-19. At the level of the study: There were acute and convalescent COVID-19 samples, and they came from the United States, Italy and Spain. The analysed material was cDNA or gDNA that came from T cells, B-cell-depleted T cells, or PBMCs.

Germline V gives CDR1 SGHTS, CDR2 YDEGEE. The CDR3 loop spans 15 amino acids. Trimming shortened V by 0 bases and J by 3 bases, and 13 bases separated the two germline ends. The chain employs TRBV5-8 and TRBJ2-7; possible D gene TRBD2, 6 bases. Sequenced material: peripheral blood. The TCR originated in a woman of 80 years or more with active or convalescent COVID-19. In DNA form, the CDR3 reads TGTGCCAGCAGCTTGGAGGGGAGGCCCAGCTACGAGCAGTACTTC. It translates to CASSLEGRPSYEQYF. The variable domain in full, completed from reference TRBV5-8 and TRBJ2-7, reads EAGVTQSPTHLIKTRGQQATLRCSPISGHTSVYWYQQALGLGLQFLLWYDEGEERNRGNFPPRFSGRQFPNYSSELNVNALELEDSALYLCASSLEGRPSYEQYFGPGTRLTVT.